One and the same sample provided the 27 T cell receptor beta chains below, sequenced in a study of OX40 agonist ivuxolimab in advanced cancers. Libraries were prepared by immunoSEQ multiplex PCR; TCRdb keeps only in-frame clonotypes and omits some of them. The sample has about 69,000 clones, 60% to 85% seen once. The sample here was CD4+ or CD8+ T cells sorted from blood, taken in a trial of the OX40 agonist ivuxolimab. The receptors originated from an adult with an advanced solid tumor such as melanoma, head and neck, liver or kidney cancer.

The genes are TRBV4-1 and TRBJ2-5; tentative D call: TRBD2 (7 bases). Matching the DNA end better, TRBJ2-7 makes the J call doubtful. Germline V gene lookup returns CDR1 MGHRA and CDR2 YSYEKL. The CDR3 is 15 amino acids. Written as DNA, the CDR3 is TGCGCCAGCAGCCTCACTCGGGGAGGGGGTGACGAGCAGTACTTC. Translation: CASSLTRGGGDEQYF.

For the CDR3, the DNA is TGTGCCAGCAGCATAGACAGATCCTATGGCTACACCTTC. Translating it yields CASSIDRSYGYTF. The rearrangement joins TRBV7-3 to TRBJ1-2, with D possibly being TRBD1 (5 bases). This CDR3 comprises 13 residues. The germline V gene encodes CDR1 SGHTA and CDR2 FQGTGA. V shed 5 bases and J shed 4 bases, with 11 bases lying between them.

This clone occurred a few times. CDR3 residues: CAWRGTGATTDTQYF. In nucleotides, the CDR3 is TGTGCCTGGAGGGGAACGGGGGCCACCACAGATACGCAGTATTTT. V usage is TRBV30 and J usage is TRBJ2-3; tentatively, D is TRBD1 or TRBD2 (6 bases each). This CDR3 comprises 15 residues. Germline V gives CDR1 GTSNPN, CDR2 SVGIG (reference sequence). V was trimmed by 3 bases and J by 2 bases, leaving 15 bases between them.

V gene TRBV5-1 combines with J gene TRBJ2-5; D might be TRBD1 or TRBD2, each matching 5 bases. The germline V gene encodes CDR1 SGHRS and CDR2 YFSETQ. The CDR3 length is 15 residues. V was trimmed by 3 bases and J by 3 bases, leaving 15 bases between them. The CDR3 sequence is CASSSTPGGEETQYF. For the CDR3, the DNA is TGCGCCAGCAGCTCTACCCCTGGGGGTGAAGAGACCCAGTACTTC.

CDR3 protein: CASSDLGQGNQPQHF. CDR3 bases: TGTGCCAGCAGTGACCTCGGACAGGGTAATCAGCCCCAGCATTTT. The rearrangement links TRBV2 to TRBJ1-5; 8 positions match TRBD1. The CDR3 contains 15 residues. CDR1 and CDR2 from the germline V gene are SNHLY and FYNNEI. Trimming removed 3 bases from V and 4 bases from J; junction bases left unmatched: 5. Based on the CDR3 plus reference TRBV2 and TRBJ1-5, the full variable domain is EPEVTQTPSHQVTQMGQEVILRCVPISNHLYFYWYRQILGQKVEFLVSFYNNEISEKSEIFDDQFSVERPDGSNFTLKIRSTKLEDSAMYFCASSDLGQGNQPQHFGDGTRLSIL.

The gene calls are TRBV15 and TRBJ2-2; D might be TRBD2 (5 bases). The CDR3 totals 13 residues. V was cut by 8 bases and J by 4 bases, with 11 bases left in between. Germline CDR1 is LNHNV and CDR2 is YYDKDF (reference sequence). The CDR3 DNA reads TGTGCCACCTCGGGAAGGTTCACCGGGGAGCTGTTTTTT. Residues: CATSGRFTGELFF.

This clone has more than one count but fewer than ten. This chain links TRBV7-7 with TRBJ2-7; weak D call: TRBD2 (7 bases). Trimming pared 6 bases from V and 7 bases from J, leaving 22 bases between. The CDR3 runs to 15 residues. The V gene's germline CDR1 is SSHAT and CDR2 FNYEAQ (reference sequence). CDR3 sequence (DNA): TGTGCCAGCAGTCCGGGGGGCGCGGAATCGGGAGAGCAGTACTTC. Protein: CASSPGGAESGEQYF. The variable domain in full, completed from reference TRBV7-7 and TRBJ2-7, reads GAGVSQSPRYKVTKRGQDVTLRCDPISSHATLYWYQQALGQGPEFLTYFNYEAQPDKSGLPSDRFSAERPEGSISTLTIQRTEQRDSAMYRCASSPGGAESGEQYFGPGTRLTVT.

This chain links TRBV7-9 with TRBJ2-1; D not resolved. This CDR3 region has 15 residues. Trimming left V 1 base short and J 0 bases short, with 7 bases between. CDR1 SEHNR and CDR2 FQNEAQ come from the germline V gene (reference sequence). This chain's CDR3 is CASSLESGSYNEQFF. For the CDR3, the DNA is TGTGCCAGCAGCTTAGAATCCGGCTCCTACAATGAGCAGTTCTTC.

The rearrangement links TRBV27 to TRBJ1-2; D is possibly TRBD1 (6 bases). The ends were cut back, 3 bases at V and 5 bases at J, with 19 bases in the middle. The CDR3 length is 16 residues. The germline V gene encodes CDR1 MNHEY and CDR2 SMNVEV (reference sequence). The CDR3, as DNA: TGTGCCAGCAGTTTCTCTCTCGGGGGCGGAGGATATGGCTACACCTTC. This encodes CASSFSLGGGGYGYTF.

Written as DNA, the CDR3 is TGTGCCAGCAGTCTCCTTGGCGGTCTTGGGTCCGACGAGCAGTACTTC. Its translation is CASSLLGGLGSDEQYF. The V gene is TRBV27, the J gene TRBJ2-7; D is ambiguous. The length of the CDR3 is 16 residues. Germline V gene data show CDR1 as MNHEY and CDR2 as SMNVEV (reference sequence). V was pared by 5 bases and J by 5 bases, with 22 bases between.

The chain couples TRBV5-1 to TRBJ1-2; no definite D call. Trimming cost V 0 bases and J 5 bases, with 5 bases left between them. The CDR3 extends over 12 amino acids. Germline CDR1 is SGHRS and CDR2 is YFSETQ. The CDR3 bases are TGCGCCAGCAGCTTGGACGGGTATGGCTACACCTTC. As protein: CASSLDGYGYTF.

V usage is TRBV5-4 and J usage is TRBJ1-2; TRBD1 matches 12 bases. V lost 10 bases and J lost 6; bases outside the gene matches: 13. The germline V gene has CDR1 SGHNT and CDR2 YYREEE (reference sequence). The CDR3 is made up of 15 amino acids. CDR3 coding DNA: TGTGCCTCCCGGGGGACAGGGGGCGGCCGAGATGGCTACACCTTC. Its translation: CASRGTGGGRDGYTF.

This CDR3 is CASSLYAGTGDPLFF. For the CDR3, the DNA is TGCGCCAGCAGCTTGTACGCCGGGACAGGCGACCCTCTGTTTTTT. The V gene is TRBV5-1, the J gene TRBJ1-4, with TRBD1 matching over 8 bases. The CDR3 is 15 amino acids. In germline, CDR1 is SGHRS, CDR2 YFSETQ. V gave up 1 base and J gave up 14 bases; unmatched junction bases: 13.

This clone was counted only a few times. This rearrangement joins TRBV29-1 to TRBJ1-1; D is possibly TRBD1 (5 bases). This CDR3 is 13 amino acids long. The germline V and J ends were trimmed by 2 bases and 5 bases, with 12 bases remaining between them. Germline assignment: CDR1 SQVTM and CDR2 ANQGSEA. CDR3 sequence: CSVEQGWGTEAFF. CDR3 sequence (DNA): TGCAGCGTTGAACAGGGTTGGGGGACTGAAGCTTTCTTT. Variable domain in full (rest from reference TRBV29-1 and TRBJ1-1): SAVISQKPSRDICQRGTSLTIQCQVDSQVTMMFWYRQQPGQSLTLIATANQGSEATYESGFVIDKFPISRPNLTFSTLTVSNMSPEDSSIYLCSVEQGWGTEAFFGQGTRLTVV.

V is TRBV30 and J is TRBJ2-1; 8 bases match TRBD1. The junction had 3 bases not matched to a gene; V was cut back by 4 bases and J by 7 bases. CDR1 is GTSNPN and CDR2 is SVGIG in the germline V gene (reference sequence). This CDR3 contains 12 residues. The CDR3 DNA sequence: TGTGCCTGGACAGGGGGCCCTAATGAGCAGTTCTTC. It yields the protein CAWTGGPNEQFF.

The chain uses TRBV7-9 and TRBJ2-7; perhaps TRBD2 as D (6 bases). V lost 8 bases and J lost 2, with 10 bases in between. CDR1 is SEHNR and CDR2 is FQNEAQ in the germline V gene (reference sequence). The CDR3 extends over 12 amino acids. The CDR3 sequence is CASGLQAYEQYF. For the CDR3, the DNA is TGTGCCAGCGGACTACAGGCCTACGAGCAGTACTTC.

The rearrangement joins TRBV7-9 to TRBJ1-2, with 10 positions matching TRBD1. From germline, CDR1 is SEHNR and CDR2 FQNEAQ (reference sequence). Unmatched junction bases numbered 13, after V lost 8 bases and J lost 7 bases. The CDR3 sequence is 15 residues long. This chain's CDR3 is CASSAYRQGAGGYTF. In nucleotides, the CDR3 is TGTGCCAGCTCAGCCTACCGACAGGGGGCAGGTGGCTACACCTTC.

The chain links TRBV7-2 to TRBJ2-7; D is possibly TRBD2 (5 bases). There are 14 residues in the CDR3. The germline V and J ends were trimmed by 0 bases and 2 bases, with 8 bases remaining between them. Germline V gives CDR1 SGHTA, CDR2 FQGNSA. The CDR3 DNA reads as TGTGCCAGCAGCTTAGCCCCCGGGGCCTACGAGCAGTACTTC. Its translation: CASSLAPGAYEQYF.

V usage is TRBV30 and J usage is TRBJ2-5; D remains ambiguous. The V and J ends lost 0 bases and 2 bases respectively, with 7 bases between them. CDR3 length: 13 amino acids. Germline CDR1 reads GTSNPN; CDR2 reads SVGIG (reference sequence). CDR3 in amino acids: CAWSVRKQETQYF. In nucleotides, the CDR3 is TGTGCCTGGAGTGTCAGGAAACAAGAGACCCAGTACTTC.

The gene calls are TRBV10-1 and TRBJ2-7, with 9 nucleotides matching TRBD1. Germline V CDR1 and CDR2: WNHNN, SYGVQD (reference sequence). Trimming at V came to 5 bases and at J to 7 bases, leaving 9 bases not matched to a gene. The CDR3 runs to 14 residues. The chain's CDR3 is CASSSDRGRGEQYF. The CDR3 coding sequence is TGCGCCAGCAGTTCGGACAGGGGAAGGGGAGAGCAGTACTTC.

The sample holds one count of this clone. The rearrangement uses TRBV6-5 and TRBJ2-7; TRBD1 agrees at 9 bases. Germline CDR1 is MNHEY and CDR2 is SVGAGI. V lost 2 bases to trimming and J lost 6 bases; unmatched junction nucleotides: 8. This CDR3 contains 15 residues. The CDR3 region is CASSYEGTGSLEQYF. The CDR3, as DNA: TGTGCCAGCAGTTACGAGGGGACAGGGTCCCTCGAGCAGTACTTC.

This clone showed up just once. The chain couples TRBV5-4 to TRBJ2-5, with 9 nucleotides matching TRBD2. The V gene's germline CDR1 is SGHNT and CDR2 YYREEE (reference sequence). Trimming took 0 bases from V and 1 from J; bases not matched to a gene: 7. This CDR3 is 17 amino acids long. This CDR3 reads CASSLGISGGGQETQYF. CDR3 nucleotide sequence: TGTGCCAGCAGCTTGGGCATTAGCGGGGGCGGCCAAGAGACCCAGTACTTC.

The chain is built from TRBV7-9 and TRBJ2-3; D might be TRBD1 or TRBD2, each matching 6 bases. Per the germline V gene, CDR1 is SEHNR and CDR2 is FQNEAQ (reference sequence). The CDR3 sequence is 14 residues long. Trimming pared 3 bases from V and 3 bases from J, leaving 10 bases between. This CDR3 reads CASSFRGRTDTQYF. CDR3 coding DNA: TGTGCCAGCAGCTTCCGGGGGCGAACAGATACGCAGTATTTT.

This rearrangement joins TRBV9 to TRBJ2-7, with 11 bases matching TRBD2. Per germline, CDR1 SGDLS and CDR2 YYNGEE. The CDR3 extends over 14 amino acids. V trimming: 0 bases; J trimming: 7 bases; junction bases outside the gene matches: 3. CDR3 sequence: CASSVEPSGGEQYF. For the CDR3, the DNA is TGTGCCAGCAGCGTAGAACCTAGCGGGGGGGAGCAGTACTTC.

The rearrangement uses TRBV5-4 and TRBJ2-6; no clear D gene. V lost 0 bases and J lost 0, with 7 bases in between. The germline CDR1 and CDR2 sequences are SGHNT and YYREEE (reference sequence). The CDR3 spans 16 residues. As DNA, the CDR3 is TGTGCCAGCAGCTTGGGAAGCCGCTCTGGGGCCAACGTCCTGACTTTC. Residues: CASSLGSRSGANVLTF. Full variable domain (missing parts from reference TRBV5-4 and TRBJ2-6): ETGVTQSPTHLIKTRGQQVTLRCSSQSGHNTVSWYQQALGQGPQFIFQYYREEENGRGNFPPRFSGLQFPNYSSELNVNALELDDSALYLCASSLGSRSGANVLTFGAGSRLTVL.

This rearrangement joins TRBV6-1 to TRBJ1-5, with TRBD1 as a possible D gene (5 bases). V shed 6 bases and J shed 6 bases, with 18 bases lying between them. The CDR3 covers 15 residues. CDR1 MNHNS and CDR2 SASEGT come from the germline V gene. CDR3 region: CASRGVTGNSQPQHF. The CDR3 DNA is TGTGCCAGCAGGGGGGTAACAGGCAATAGTCAGCCCCAGCATTTT.

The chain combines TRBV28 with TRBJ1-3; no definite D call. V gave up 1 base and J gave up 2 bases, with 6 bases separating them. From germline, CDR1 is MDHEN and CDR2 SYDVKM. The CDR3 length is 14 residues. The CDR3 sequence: CASSLLEPGNTIYF. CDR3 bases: TGTGCCAGCAGTTTATTGGAACCTGGAAACACCATATATTTT.